The 28 T cell receptor beta chains below come from one sample, sequenced in a study of T cell responses to AZD1222 COVID-19 vaccine. Here immunoSEQ multiplex PCR was the method, and the copy in TCRdb shows in-frame clones only, minus some. The data hold some 170,000 clones, with about 87% observed a single time. The sequencing here drew on peripheral blood, taken 28 days after the second dose of the MenACWY control vaccine. These receptor sequences come from an adult who received the MenACWY meningococcal vaccine as a control.

The chain has TRBV11-1 and TRBJ2-5; no clear D gene. Looked up from germline, CDR1 is SGHAT and CDR2 is FQDESV (reference sequence). This CDR3 has 13 amino acids. Trimming took off 5 bases at V and 2 bases at J, with 9 bases between the two ends. The CDR3: CASSRENQETQYF. The CDR3 bases are TGTGCCAGCAGCCGAGAAAATCAAGAGACCCAGTACTTC.

The gene calls are TRBV18 and TRBJ2-4; D ambiguous. The CDR3 loop spans 15 amino acids. CDR1 and CDR2 from the germline V gene are KGHSH and LQKENI. With 3 bases removed from V and 0 bases from J, the gap between germline ends came to 9 bases. CDR3 protein: CASSPMELAKNIQYF. DNA for the CDR3: TGTGCCAGCTCACCGATGGAACTAGCCAAAAACATTCAGTACTTC.

In DNA, the CDR3 is TGTGCCAGCAGTCGCGGACCCAACGAGCAGTACTTC. Its translation is CASSRGPNEQYF. This sequence joins TRBV6-2 or TRBV6-3 and TRBJ2-7; no firm D call. CDR1 MNHEY and CDR2 SVGEGT come from the germline V gene. The CDR3 sequence is 12 residues long. The ends were cut back, 5 bases at V and 5 bases at J, with 10 bases in the middle.

The chain joins TRBV6-5 to TRBJ2-7; 9 bases map to TRBD1. Germline CDR1 and CDR2: MNHEY and SVGAGI. This CDR3 is 14 amino acids long. The V segment lost 5 bases and the J segment 3 bases; nucleotides outside the gene matches: 5. CDR3: CASSRGTGSYEQYF. CDR3 bases: TGTGCCAGCAGTAGGGGGACAGGGAGCTACGAGCAGTACTTC.

This clone was detected a few times. V gene TRBV6-2 or TRBV6-3 combines with J gene TRBJ1-5; TRBD1 aligns across 7 bases. This CDR3 has 16 amino acids. Per germline, CDR1 MNHEY and CDR2 SVGEGT. V shed 2 bases and J 2 bases; nucleotides not matched to a gene: 6. CDR3 coding DNA: TGTGCCAGCAGTTACACCATAGGACAGGGCAATCAGCCCCAGCATTTT. Translated: CASSYTIGQGNQPQHF.

This chain connects TRBV5-6 to TRBJ2-1, with D possibly matching TRBD1 (5 bases). The V end was cut by 1 base, the J end by 7 bases, with 18 bases between. There are 16 residues in the CDR3. In germline, CDR1 is SGHDT, CDR2 YYEEEE. The CDR3 DNA reads TGTGCCAGCAGCTTGTGGGGCCCTCGGGTTTTAAATGAGCAGTTCTTC. Protein sequence: CASSLWGPRVLNEQFF.

J is TRBJ1-1 and V is TRBV5-1, with unresolved D. Trimming removed 0 bases from V and 1 base from J, with 4 bases in between. Germline lookup yields CDR1 SGHRS and CDR2 YFSETQ. CDR3 length: 13 amino acids. Written as DNA, the CDR3 is TGCGCCAGCAGCTTGGGAAGGAACACTGAAGCTTTCTTT. This encodes CASSLGRNTEAFF.

V gene TRBV4-2 combines with J gene TRBJ1-6, with 10 bases that match TRBD1. This CDR3 is built from 15 residues. The germline V gene has CDR1 LGHNA and CDR2 YNFKEQ. Trimming cost V 4 bases and J 8 bases; bases outside gene matches: 5. The CDR3 DNA follows: TGTGCCAGCAGCCGCAGGGACAGGGGTGATTCACCCCTCCACTTT. Translation: CASSRRDRGDSPLHF.

The chain carries TRBV30 and TRBJ1-1; D remains unclear. The CDR3 is 13 amino acids. The V end lost 0 bases, the J end lost 1 base, and 6 bases lay between the germline ends. Germline V gives CDR1 GTSNPN, CDR2 SVGIG (reference sequence). CDR3 amino acids: CAWSVQKNTEAFF. The CDR3 DNA follows: TGTGCCTGGAGTGTACAGAAGAACACTGAAGCTTTCTTT.

This sequence joins TRBV30 and TRBJ2-1, with 8 nucleotides matching TRBD2. This CDR3 has 13 residues. V dropped 7 bases and J dropped 3; count of bases not matched to a gene: 5. Per the germline V gene, CDR1 is GTSNPN and CDR2 is SVGIG (reference sequence). CDR3 bases: TGTGCCTATGCGCGGGAGGTCTACAATGAGCAGTTCTTC. This translates into CAYAREVYNEQFF.

The genes are TRBV30 and TRBJ1-5, with unresolved D. Germline CDR1 GTSNPN, CDR2 SVGIG (reference sequence). V gave up 1 base and J gave up 0 bases, with 10 bases separating them. The CDR3 is made up of 15 amino acids. This CDR3 is CAWSEDLHSNQPQHF. The CDR3 DNA reads TGTGCCTGGAGTGAGGACCTTCATAGCAATCAGCCCCAGCATTTT.

The chain couples TRBV20-1 to TRBJ1-5, with D uncertain. The germline gives CDR1 DFQATT, CDR2 SNEGSKA (reference sequence). The CDR3 runs 13 residues. V was shortened by 3 bases and J by 5 bases, with 11 bases between the two germline ends. Here the CDR3 reads CSASLGIHQPQHF. CDR3 coding DNA: TGCAGTGCTAGTCTTGGAATCCATCAGCCCCAGCATTTT.

The J gene is TRBJ1-4, the V gene TRBV2; D gene uncertain. Per germline, CDR1 SNHLY and CDR2 FYNNEI. The germline V and J ends were trimmed by 7 bases and 7 bases, with 19 bases remaining between them. The CDR3 has 15 residues. CDR3 nucleotides: TGTGCCAGCACCGATCAGATTAAGACTTTTGAAAAACTGTTTTTT. Amino acid sequence: CASTDQIKTFEKLFF.

The J gene is TRBJ2-7, the V gene TRBV28; 7 nucleotides match TRBD2. This CDR3 contains 14 residues. J was trimmed by 3 bases and V by 6 bases; bases with no gene match: 8. Germline CDR1 reads MDHEN; CDR2 reads SYDVKM. CDR3 in amino acids: CASRGGRTIYEQYF. Written as DNA, the CDR3 is TGTGCCAGCAGGGGGGGGAGGACAATCTACGAGCAGTACTTC.

V and J are TRBV5-1 and TRBJ2-3; D might be TRBD2 (5 bases). V lost 2 bases, J lost 5 bases, and 9 bases lay in between. Germline CDR1 reads SGHRS; CDR2 reads YFSETQ. This CDR3 has 13 amino acids. The CDR3 DNA sequence: TGCGCCAGCAGCTTCCCCGGGGAAGATACGCAGTATTTT. Encoded protein: CASSFPGEDTQYF. Full variable domain (rest looked up from reference TRBV5-1 and TRBJ2-3): KAGVTQTPRYLIKTRGQQVTLSCSPISGHRSVSWYQQTPGQGLQFLFEYFSETQRNKGNFPGRFSGRQFSNSRSEMNVSTLELGDSALYLCASSFPGEDTQYFGPGTRLTVL.

Comments on this clone: The same CDR3 arises from other DNA sequences in this sample as well. The chain employs TRBV28 and TRBJ1-1, with D hard to call. The CDR3 covers 12 residues. Germline-derived CDR1 and CDR2 are MDHEN and SYDVKM. The V end was cut by 4 bases, the J end by 3 bases, with 6 bases between. The DNA of the CDR3 is TGTGCCAGCAGTTCATCGTACACTGAAGCTTTCTTT. Translated, it gives CASSSSYTEAFF.

V and J are TRBV19 and TRBJ1-4, with D hard to call. Germline V lookup: CDR1 LNHDA, CDR2 SQIVND (reference sequence). This CDR3 has 14 amino acids. V was clipped by 1 base and J by 8 bases, with 11 bases between them. The CDR3 bases are TGTGCCAGTAGTATAGGCCAGTTAGGGGAAAAACTGTTTTTT. Translation: CASSIGQLGEKLFF. Using reference TRBV19 and TRBJ1-4 for the parts outside the CDR3, the full variable domain is DGGITQSPKYLFRKEGQNVTLSCEQNLNHDAMYWYRQDPGQGLRLIYYSQIVNDFQKGDIAEGYSVSREKKESFPLTVTSAQKNPTAFYLCASSIGQLGEKLFFGSGTQLSVL.

This chain uses TRBV30 with TRBJ2-7, with D perhaps given as TRBD1 or TRBD2 (5 bases each). CDR3 length: 14 amino acids. Germline CDR1 GTSNPN, CDR2 SVGIG (reference sequence). V was trimmed by 2 bases and J by 6 bases, leaving 17 bases between them. CDR3 in amino acids: CAWSTRGRGGEQYF. In DNA form, the CDR3 reads TGTGCCTGGAGTACCCGGGGTCGGGGCGGCGAGCAGTACTTC.

The V gene is TRBV5-6, the J gene TRBJ1-2; TRBD1 might be the D (5 bases). The CDR3 consists of 13 residues. Trimming shortened V by 0 bases and J by 4 bases, and 7 bases separated the two germline ends. Germline-derived CDR1 and CDR2 are SGHDT and YYEEEE. The CDR3 is CASSLEGFYGYTF. DNA for the CDR3: TGTGCCAGCAGCTTGGAGGGGTTCTATGGCTACACCTTC.

Notes on this clone: Other DNA sequences from this sample encode an identical CDR3 as well. The rearrangement uses TRBV18 and TRBJ1-3; 9 bases agree with TRBD1. J gave up 8 bases and V 3 bases, and 2 bases lay outside the gene matches. Germline loops: CDR1 KGHSH, CDR2 LQKENI. This CDR3 has 13 amino acids. The CDR3 DNA follows: TGTGCCAGCTCACCGGGACAGGGTGACACCATATATTTT. Its translation: CASSPGQGDTIYF.

The rearrangement links TRBV18 to TRBJ2-7; D is ambiguous. In germline, CDR1 is KGHSH, CDR2 LQKENI. V lost 0 bases to trimming and J lost 2 bases, with 8 bases between them. CDR3 size: 14 residues. CDR3 in DNA: TGTGCCAGCTCACCACCCGCATCTACCTACGAGCAGTACTTC. Residues: CASSPPASTYEQYF.

This chain uses TRBV19 with TRBJ2-2, with D unclear. The CDR3 has 13 residues. Germline loops: CDR1 LNHDA, CDR2 SQIVND (reference sequence). V lost 4 bases, J lost 9 bases, and 12 bases lay in between. This CDR3 is CASSSRFGWELFF. CDR3 bases: TGTGCCAGTAGTAGCCGATTCGGGTGGGAGCTGTTTTTT. Together with reference TRBV19 and TRBJ2-2, the CDR3 gives the full variable domain: DGGITQSPKYLFRKEGQNVTLSCEQNLNHDAMYWYRQDPGQGLRLIYYSQIVNDFQKGDIAEGYSVSREKKESFPLTVTSAQKNPTAFYLCASSSRFGWELFFGEGSRLTVL.

The J gene is TRBJ2-5, the V gene TRBV19, with D tentatively TRBD1 (6 bases). The germline V gene encodes CDR1 LNHDA and CDR2 SQIVND (reference sequence). The CDR3 is 15 amino acids. The V gene lost 4 bases and the J gene lost 9 bases, with 21 bases spanning the gap. The CDR3 bases are TGTGCCAGTAGTAGGGCAGGGGTCTCTCAACGGGCCCAGTACTTC. This sequence encodes CASSRAGVSQRAQYF.

The chain employs TRBV27 and TRBJ1-5; D may be TRBD1 (5 bases). Germline CDR1 is MNHEY and CDR2 is SMNVEV (reference sequence). The V end lost 8 bases, the J end lost 4 bases, and 12 bases lay between the germline ends. This CDR3 has 13 amino acids. CDR3 region: CASAGRLNQPQHF. DNA for the CDR3: TGTGCCAGCGCGGGACGACTTAATCAGCCCCAGCATTTT.

This clone was observed a single time. The chain employs TRBV30 and TRBJ2-3, with D unclear. Per germline, CDR1 GTSNPN and CDR2 SVGIG (reference sequence). The length of the CDR3 is 13 residues. V was trimmed by 3 bases and J by 0 bases, leaving 7 bases between them. The CDR3: CAWSGSSTDTQYF. The CDR3 coding sequence is TGTGCCTGGAGCGGCAGTAGCACAGATACGCAGTATTTT. The complete variable domain, with remaining parts taken from reference TRBV30 and TRBJ2-3, reads SQTIHQWPATLVQPVGSPLSLECTVEGTSNPNLYWYRQAAGRGLQLLFYSVGIGQISSEVPQNLSASRPQDRQFILSSKKLLLSDSGFYLCAWSGSSTDTQYFGPGTRLTVL.

This chain connects TRBV13 to TRBJ2-1, with TRBD1 matching over 8 bases. Germline V gives CDR1 PRHDT, CDR2 FYEKMQ (reference sequence). The trim removed 5 bases at V and 4 bases at J, leaving 10 bases unmatched. The CDR3 runs 16 residues. This chain's CDR3 is CASSGGQGAKYNEQFF. As DNA, the CDR3 is TGTGCCAGCAGCGGAGGCCAGGGGGCAAAGTACAATGAGCAGTTCTTC.

The chain links TRBV2 to TRBJ2-1; TRBD2 aligns across 8 bases. This CDR3 is built from 15 residues. Trimming at V came to 6 bases and at J to 6 bases, leaving 10 bases not matched to a gene. The V gene's germline CDR1 is SNHLY and CDR2 FYNNEI. The CDR3 is CASSLAGLTSNEQFF. The CDR3 DNA reads as TGTGCCAGCAGCCTAGCGGGTCTGACCTCCAATGAGCAGTTCTTC.

J is TRBJ2-1 and V is TRBV3-1 (or the pseudogene TRBV3-2); 14 bases align to TRBD2. V trimming: 6 bases; J trimming: 8 bases; junction bases outside the gene matches: 9. This CDR3 is built from 16 residues. Germline CDR1 LGHDT, CDR2 YNNKEL (reference sequence). The CDR3 loop reads CASSSRLAGGPYEQFF. As DNA, the CDR3 is TGTGCCAGCAGTTCTCGACTAGCGGGAGGGCCTTATGAGCAGTTCTTC.